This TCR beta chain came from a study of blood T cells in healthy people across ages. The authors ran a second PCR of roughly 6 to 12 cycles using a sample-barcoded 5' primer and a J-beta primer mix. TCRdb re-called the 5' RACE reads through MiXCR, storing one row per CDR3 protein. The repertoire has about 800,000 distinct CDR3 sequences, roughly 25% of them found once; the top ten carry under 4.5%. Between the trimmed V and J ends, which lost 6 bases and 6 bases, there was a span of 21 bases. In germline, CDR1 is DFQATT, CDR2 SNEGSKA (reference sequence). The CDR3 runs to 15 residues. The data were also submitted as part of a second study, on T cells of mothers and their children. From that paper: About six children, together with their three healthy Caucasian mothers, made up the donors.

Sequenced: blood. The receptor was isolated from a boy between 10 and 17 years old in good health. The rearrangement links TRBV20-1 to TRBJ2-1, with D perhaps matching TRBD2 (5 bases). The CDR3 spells CSAPMRVPLPNEQFF. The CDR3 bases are TGCAGTGCCCCTATGCGGGTCCCCCTTCCCAATGAGCAGTTCTTC.